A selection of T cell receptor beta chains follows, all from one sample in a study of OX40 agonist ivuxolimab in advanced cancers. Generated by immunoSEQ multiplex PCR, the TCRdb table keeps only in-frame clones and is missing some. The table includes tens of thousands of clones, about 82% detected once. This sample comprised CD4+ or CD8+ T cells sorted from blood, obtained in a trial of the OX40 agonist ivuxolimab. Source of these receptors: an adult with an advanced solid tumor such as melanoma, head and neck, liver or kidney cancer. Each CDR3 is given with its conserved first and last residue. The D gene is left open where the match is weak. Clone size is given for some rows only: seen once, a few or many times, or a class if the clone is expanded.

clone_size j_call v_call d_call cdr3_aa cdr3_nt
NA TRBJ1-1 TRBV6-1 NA CASSELVLTDTEAFF TGTGCCAGCAGTGAACTTGTCCTTACGGACACTGAAGCTTTCTTT
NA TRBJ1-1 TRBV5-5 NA CASSPQIAGTEAFF TGTGCCAGCAGCCCTCAAATCGCCGGCACTGAAGCTTTCTTT
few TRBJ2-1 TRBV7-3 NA CASSPGGPNEQFF TGTGCCAGCAGCCCCGGGGGGCCCAATGAGCAGTTCTTC
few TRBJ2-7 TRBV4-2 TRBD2 CASSTSVSSYEQYF TGTGCCAGCAGCACTAGCGTGAGCTCCTACGAGCAGTACTTC
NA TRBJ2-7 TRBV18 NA CASSGDRLGEQYF TGTGCCAGCTCAGGGGACCGACTCGGCGAGCAGTACTTC
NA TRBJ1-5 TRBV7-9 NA CASSPPNQPQHF TGTGCCAGCAGCCCGCCCAATCAGCCCCAGCATTTT
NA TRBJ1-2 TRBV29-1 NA CSVDPDNYGYTF TGCAGCGTTGACCCGGATAACTATGGCTACACCTTC
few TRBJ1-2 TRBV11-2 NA CASSSVRQRNYGYTF TGTGCCAGCAGCTCAGTCCGACAGAGAAACTATGGCTACACCTTC
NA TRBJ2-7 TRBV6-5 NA CASSYSTAYEQYF TGTGCCAGCAGTTACTCGACCGCCTACGAGCAGTACTTC
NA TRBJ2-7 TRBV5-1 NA CASSLGVVDYEQYF TGCGCCAGCAGCTTGGGGGTGGTAGACTACGAGCAGTACTTC
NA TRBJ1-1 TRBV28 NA CASRTTLNTEAFF TGTGCCAGCAGGACGACGTTGAACACTGAAGCTTTCTTT
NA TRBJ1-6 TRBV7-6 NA CASSFEQANSPLHF TGTGCCAGCAGCTTTGAACAGGCCAATTCACCCCTCCACTTT
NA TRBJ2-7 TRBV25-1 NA CASETPNSYEQYF TGTGCCAGCGAAACCCCCAATAGCTACGAGCAGTACTTC
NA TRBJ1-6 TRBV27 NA CAAGTYNSPLHF TGCGCAGCAGGGACTTATAATTCACCCCTCCACTTT
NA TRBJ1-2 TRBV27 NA CASSPHREGWGINYGYTF TGTGCCAGCAGTCCCCACCGCGAGGGGTGGGGGATTAACTATGGCTACACCTTC
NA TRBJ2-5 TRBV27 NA CASSRGGGQETQYF TGTGCCAGCAGTAGGGGTGGAGGACAAGAGACCCAGTACTTC
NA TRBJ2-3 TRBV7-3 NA CASSLQVEDTQYF TGTGCCAGCAGCTTGCAAGTGGAAGATACGCAGTATTTT
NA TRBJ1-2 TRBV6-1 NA CASSEFSQGYGYTF TGTGCCAGCAGTGAATTCTCTCAGGGGTATGGCTACACCTTC
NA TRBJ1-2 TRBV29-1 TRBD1 CSVGQGATYGYTF TGCAGCGTTGGCCAGGGGGCTACGTATGGCTACACCTTC
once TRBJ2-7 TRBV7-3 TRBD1 CASSLDAGTGYEQYF TGTGCCAGCAGCTTAGACGCCGGGACAGGCTACGAGCAGTACTTC
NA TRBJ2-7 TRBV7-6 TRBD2 CASSFTSGGTTYEQYF TGTGCCAGCAGCTTTACTAGCGGGGGGACCACCTACGAGCAGTACTTC
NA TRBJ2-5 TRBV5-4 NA CASSPGGTEQETQYF TGTGCCAGCAGCCCGGGCGGGACCGAACAAGAGACCCAGTACTTC
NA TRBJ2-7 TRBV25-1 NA CASSGRGEEQYF TGTGCCAGCAGTGGCAGGGGGGAAGAGCAGTACTTC
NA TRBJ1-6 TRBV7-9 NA CASSLSGQFNSPLHF TGTGCCAGCAGCTTATCGGGGCAGTTTAATTCACCCCTCCACTTT
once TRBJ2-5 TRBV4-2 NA CASSQVPLRGSSQETQYF TGTGCCAGCAGCCAAGTCCCGCTCCGGGGATCAAGCCAAGAGACCCAGTACTTC
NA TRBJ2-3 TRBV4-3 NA CASSQNEAGGDTQYF TGCGCCAGCAGCCAAAATGAGGCAGGGGGGGATACGCAGTATTTT